This T cell receptor (beta chain) was sequenced for a study of blood T cell repertoires in COVID-19. As for the study in general: The United States, Italy and Spain were the sources of the acute and convalescent COVID-19 samples. T cells, B-cell-depleted T cells, or PBMCs provided the cDNA or gDNA that served as material.

Original analysis: Reference gene primer amplification gave estimated nucleated cell counts. Sequencing was performed with immunoSEQ multiplex PCR; in TCRdb, only in-frame clones are kept and a portion is missing. From that table come the V and J calls and clone size; the DNA was used to work out D and trimming. The sample has about 340,000 clones; about 86% are singletons. Between the trimmed V and J ends, which lost 5 bases and 7 bases, there was a span of 18 bases. This CDR3 is built from 16 residues. Germline CDR1 and CDR2: LGHDT and YNNKEL (reference sequence). The gene calls are TRBV3-1 (or the pseudogene TRBV3-2) and TRBJ1-6, with D maybe TRBD1 (5 bases). This clonotype was obtained from a young man with active or convalescent COVID-19. Sequencing input: peripheral blood. CDR3 amino acids: CASSSVPDTVNSPLHF. The CDR3 coding sequence is TGTGCCAGCAGCTCTGTCCCGGACACCGTAAATTCACCCCTCCACTTT.